Listed below are T cell receptor beta chains from one sample, sequenced in a study of CD8 T cells in Susac syndrome. One entry per CDR3 protein results from TCRdb running MiXCR on the immunoSEQ multiplex PCR reads. The table records 70,000 or so distinct CDR3 sequences, approximately 96% of them present only once. The sequenced material came from CD8+ T cells from PBMCs. Receptors originate from a human donor with multiple sclerosis. The CDR3 runs from the conserved cysteine through the conserved F or W. A D gene is named only where the DNA matches it firmly. Only some rows state a clone size, as once, few, many or a class for expanded clones.

D	size	J	V	DNA	CDR3
-	once	TRBJ2-3	TRBV27	TGTGCCAGCAGCAAAATGACAGATACGCAGTATTTT	CASSKMTDTQYF
TRBD2	-	TRBJ2-1	TRBV20-1	TGCAGTGCTAGAGCGGGGGGGTACAATGAGCAGTTCTTC	CSARAGGYNEQFF
-	-	TRBJ2-7	TRBV12-3/TRBV12-4	TGTGCCAGCAGTTTCCTTTGGCCCTCGGAGGAGCAGTACTTC	CASSFLWPSEEQYF
TRBD1	-	TRBJ1-6	TRBV5-1	TGCGCCAGCAGCGGAGGGACAGGGGATTCACCCCTCCACTTT	CASSGGTGDSPLHF
-	-	TRBJ2-5	TRBV12-3/TRBV12-4	TGTGCCAGCAGTCTATCCGGGACTGAAGAGACCCAGTACTTC	CASSLSGTEETQYF
-	-	TRBJ2-5	TRBV12-3/TRBV12-4	TGTGCCAGCAGTCCCCCGACCACCCAAGAGACCCAGTACTTC	CASSPPTTQETQYF
-	once	TRBJ2-5	TRBV4-1	TGCGCCAGCAGCGTGGGGGCGAGAGGGTTTTGGTACCAAGAGACCCAGTACTTC	CASSVGARGFWYQETQYF
-	few	TRBJ2-7	TRBV27	TGTGCCAGCAGTTCCACCTACGAGCAGTACTTC	CASSSTYEQYF
-	-	TRBJ2-1	TRBV27	TGTGCCAGCAGTTTATCTAACGGTCCATACAATGAGCAGTTCTTC	CASSLSNGPYNEQFF
TRBD1	once	TRBJ2-1	TRBV7-3	TGTGCCAGCAGCTTAATGGTGGCGGGGACAGGGAAGGGCAATGAGCAGTTCTTC	CASSLMVAGTGKGNEQFF
TRBD1	-	TRBJ2-7	TRBV27	TGTGCCAGCAGTGTCGGACAGGGCTACGAGCAGTACTTC	CASSVGQGYEQYF
TRBD1	-	TRBJ2-5	TRBV4-3	TGCGCCAGCAGCCAAGATAGGACAGGGGGAGAGACCCAGTACTTC	CASSQDRTGGETQYF
-	-	TRBJ2-7	TRBV15	TGTGCCACCAGCAGGGGTACGACCGAGCAGTACTTC	CATSRGTTEQYF
-	once	TRBJ1-1	TRBV14	TGTGCCAGCAGCCAAGATCGGGGTTGGGGGCTAGACACTGAAGCTTTCTTT	CASSQDRGWGLDTEAFF
-	-	TRBJ2-1	TRBV7-3	TGTGCCAGCAGCTTTGGGGCGGACCCCTCCTACAATGAGCAGTTCTTC	CASSFGADPSYNEQFF
TRBD2	-	TRBJ2-2	TRBV2	TGTGCCAGCAGTGAAAGGGCTAGCGGGAACACCGGGGAGCTGTTTTTT	CASSERASGNTGELFF
-	-	TRBJ1-1	TRBV20-1	TGCAGCTCCGGGAGGGAGAACACTGAAGCTTTCTTT	CSSGRENTEAFF
-	-	TRBJ1-2	TRBV29-1	TGCAGCGTTGAAGACCCGGGGGCCCACGGCTACACCTTC	CSVEDPGAHGYTF
-	-	TRBJ2-5	TRBV24-1	TGTGCCACCGGGGGGCCGGTTGGAGAGACCCAGTACTTC	CATGGPVGETQYF
TRBD2	-	TRBJ2-1	TRBV7-9	TGTGCCCCAGCGCCTTGGCTAGCGGAGAAGAATGAGCAGTTCTTC	CAPAPWLAEKNEQFF
-	-	TRBJ1-1	TRBV4-1	TGCGCCAGCAGCCAAGTTCAGGGAGAGGGCACTGAAGCTTTCTTT	CASSQVQGEGTEAFF
-	-	TRBJ2-6	TRBV7-9	TGTGCCAGCAGCGCCCCGGGACTTCAATCTGGGGCCAACGTCCTGACTTTC	CASSAPGLQSGANVLTF
TRBD1	-	TRBJ2-7	TRBV4-3	TGCGCCAGCAGCCAAAGTGTTGGGACAGGGCAATACGAGCAGTACTTC	CASSQSVGTGQYEQYF
TRBD1	-	TRBJ1-1	TRBV28	TGTGCCAGCAGTCCAAGGGGGCAGATTGAAGCTTTCTTT	CASSPRGQIEAFF
-	-	TRBJ2-1	TRBV11-2	TGTGCCAGCAGCCCCGACAGCGGCTACAATGAGCAGTTCTTC	CASSPDSGYNEQFF
-	-	TRBJ2-1	TRBV7-9	TGTGCCAGCACGCTTCCCAGACAGGCCAATGAGCAGTTCTTC	CASTLPRQANEQFF
-	-	TRBJ2-6	TRBV27	TGTGCCAGCAGCTCTCCTGGGGGGTATGGGGCCAACGTCCTGACTTTC	CASSSPGGYGANVLTF
TRBD2	-	TRBJ2-7	TRBV27	TGTGCCAGCAGAGCGGGAGGTGCCTACGAGCAGTACTTC	CASRAGGAYEQYF
TRBD2	-	TRBJ2-3	TRBV4-1	TGCGCCAGCAGCCCGGGTTTGGGAGGGAGTTCAGATACGCAGTATTTT	CASSPGLGGSSDTQYF
TRBD2	-	TRBJ2-7	TRBV29-1	TGCAGCGCCAACTGGCGGGGGTCCTACGAGCAGTACTTC	CSANWRGSYEQYF
TRBD2	-	TRBJ2-1	TRBV27	TGTGCCAGCAGTTTATACGGGGGGTTAAATGAGCAGTTCTTC	CASSLYGGLNEQFF
-	once	TRBJ2-7	TRBV9	TGTGCCAGCAGCACAACCGCGGGACCGTCCTACGAGCAGTACTTC	CASSTTAGPSYEQYF
-	-	TRBJ2-3	TRBV7-9	TGTGCCAGCAGCTTAGAGGCCAGCCGAGTCACAGATACGCAGTATTTT	CASSLEASRVTDTQYF
-	-	TRBJ2-7	TRBV20-1	TGCAGTGCTAGAGCATACGAGCAGTACTTC	CSARAYEQYF
TRBD1	-	TRBJ2-7	TRBV5-4	TGTGCCAGCAGCTGGACCGGGACAGAGAACTCCTACGAGCAGTACTTC	CASSWTGTENSYEQYF
-	-	TRBJ2-3	TRBV12-3/TRBV12-4	TGTGCCAGCAGTTTGTTAGGAGTGCGGAACCTCACAGATACGCAGTATTTT	CASSLLGVRNLTDTQYF
TRBD1	-	TRBJ2-7	TRBV4-3	TGCGCCAGCAGCCAAGATGGGACAGGGCCGGTCTTC	CASSQDGTGPVF
TRBD2	-	TRBJ2-3	TRBV20-1	TGCAGTGCTGGAGGGCCTAGCGGGGGAACAGATACGCAGTATTTT	CSAGGPSGGTDTQYF
-	-	TRBJ2-3	TRBV2	TGTGCCAGCATGGGGTCCCGGGCAGATACGCAGTATTTT	CASMGSRADTQYF
-	-	TRBJ2-3	TRBV9	TGTGCCAGCAGCGTGTTCGGCGCAAGAGATACGCAGTATTTT	CASSVFGARDTQYF
-	once	TRBJ2-1	TRBV19	TGTGCCAGTAGTATCCTCGGACAGCGCTACAATGAGCAGTTCTTC	CASSILGQRYNEQFF